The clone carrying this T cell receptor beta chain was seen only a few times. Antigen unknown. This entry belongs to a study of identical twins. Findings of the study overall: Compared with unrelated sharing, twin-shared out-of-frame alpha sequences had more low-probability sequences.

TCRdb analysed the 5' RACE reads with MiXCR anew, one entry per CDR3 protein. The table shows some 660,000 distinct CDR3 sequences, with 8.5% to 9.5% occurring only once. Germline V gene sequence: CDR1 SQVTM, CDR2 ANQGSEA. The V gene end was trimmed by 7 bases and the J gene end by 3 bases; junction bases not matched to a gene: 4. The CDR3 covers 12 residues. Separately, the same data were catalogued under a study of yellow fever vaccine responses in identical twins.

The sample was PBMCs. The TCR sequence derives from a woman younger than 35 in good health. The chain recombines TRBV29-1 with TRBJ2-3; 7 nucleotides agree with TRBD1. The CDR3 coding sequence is TGCAGCGGGACAGGAAAAACAGATACGCAGTATTTT. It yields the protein CSGTGKTDTQYF.